This TCR beta chain was captured in a study of beta chain features in type 1 diabetes (dated by TCRdb to between 2018 and 2020). About the investigation overall: Patients and healthy donors did not differ in mean age, gender distribution, total cell number or subset yield. A total of around 110,000,000 sorted cells were examined across all samples, and RNA yield correlated strongly with the number of cells per subset. Naive and central memory subsets were obtained from all 30 or so donors, but regulatory and stem cell-like memory subsets were isolated from only 8 patients and roughly eight healthy donors. The study compared TCRB repertoires of sorted circulating CD4+ T cell subsets between recently diagnosed type 1 diabetes patients and matched healthy donors. Study-wide findings and limitations: Naive, central memory and regulatory TCRB repertoires appeared to be more alike among patients than among healthy donors. Sequencing cDNA rather than genomic DNA could over-represent highly expressing activated cells, although activation and CD3 levels did not differ between groups. Shorter templates might have been favored by PCR, but patient and control samples were amplified and corrected together, so both groups would have been affected equally by any skew. Because the HLA sub-analyses included only small numbers of individuals, any influence of HLA type on TCRB rearrangement was left unresolved. At VDJ recombination sites, patients with type 1 diabetes made fewer insertions and deleted more nucleotides, a pattern implying thymic rearrangement abnormalities. Type 1 diabetes patients showed a moderate but significant shortening of TCRB CDR3 length in all four CD4+ subsets.

A single peripheral blood draw of approximately 100 mL on average was collected from each donor into heparinised tubes. Using a panel that included CD45RO, CCR7, CD25, CD127, CD95 and CD27, naive, central memory, regulatory and stem cell-like memory CD4+ T cells were sorted on a BD FACSAria II. Every sorted population had a purity above 98%. PBMCs were isolated immediately by Lymphoprep density gradient centrifugation and stained directly without culture. To minimize batch effects, samples were stained and sorted in pairs, one healthy donor with one patient per experiment. Based on the germline V gene (reference sequence), the CDR1 and CDR2 sequences are SGHNT and YYREEE. The junction shows trimming of 0 bases on V and 4 bases on J, plus 10 bases between the germline ends. Measured from the cysteine to the phenylalanine, the CDR3 is 14 residues long. Only the CDR3 part of the read is kept: 42 bases, read in frame from the first base.

The High Capacity cDNA Reverse Transcription Kit was used to reverse transcribe all of the isolated RNA, meaning that expressed TCRB transcripts were what got sequenced. Deep immunoSEQ sequencing was performed on naive, central memory and regulatory T cell samples, with an average of about 3.57 million total reads per sample. After sorted cells were lysed in RLT buffer, RNA was extracted with DNase-treated RNeasy Micro or Mini kits, with the choice depending on cell number. Each cell subset was processed on its own to prevent cross-contamination, while patient and healthy donor samples were processed together. The immunoSEQ multiplex PCR was used to amplify TCRB sequences from cDNA, yielding 87-bp fragments that span the CDR3 region. Sequencing of the amplicons was done on the Illumina HiSeq platform. The source study handled its data this way. Synthetic template baselines were used to correct PCR bias computationally, reads within Hamming distance 2 were collapsed, and singletons that could not be merged were discarded. Reads were aligned to IMGT to assign V, D and J genes, CDR3 length, and insertions or deletions at six rearrangement sites. Within each subset, clonotype counts were normalized to sorted cell number, after which true diversity and Gini coefficients were computed with the tcR R package. The overlap coefficient, calculated on TCRB nucleotide sequences, was used to quantify repertoire sharing. The table was pulled from immuneACCESS by TCRdb, which kept in-frame rearrangements only. Such tables lose some clones; where checked, under half of the loss comes from unresolved V genes, and the rest has no known cause. V, J and clone size reflect that table, while D and trimming were determined from the DNA. In all, the sample holds fewer than 150,000 clones, and 6.5% to 8.5% of those were seen once. Around 1.5% of the sample is taken by the ten largest.

This clone was found many times. This clone's antigen is unknown. Base qualities are not recorded, but no much larger clone differs from it by a single base. Source material: central memory CD4+ T cells from blood. The sequence is built from TRBV5-4 and TRBJ1-2, and TRBD1 may be the D gene, going by 5 matching bases. This clonotype was obtained from a woman between 25 and 40 years old in good health. The sequenced DNA is TGTGCCAGCAGCTTGGCCTTGACAGCCTATGGCTACACCTTC. Translation gives CASSLALTAYGYTF.